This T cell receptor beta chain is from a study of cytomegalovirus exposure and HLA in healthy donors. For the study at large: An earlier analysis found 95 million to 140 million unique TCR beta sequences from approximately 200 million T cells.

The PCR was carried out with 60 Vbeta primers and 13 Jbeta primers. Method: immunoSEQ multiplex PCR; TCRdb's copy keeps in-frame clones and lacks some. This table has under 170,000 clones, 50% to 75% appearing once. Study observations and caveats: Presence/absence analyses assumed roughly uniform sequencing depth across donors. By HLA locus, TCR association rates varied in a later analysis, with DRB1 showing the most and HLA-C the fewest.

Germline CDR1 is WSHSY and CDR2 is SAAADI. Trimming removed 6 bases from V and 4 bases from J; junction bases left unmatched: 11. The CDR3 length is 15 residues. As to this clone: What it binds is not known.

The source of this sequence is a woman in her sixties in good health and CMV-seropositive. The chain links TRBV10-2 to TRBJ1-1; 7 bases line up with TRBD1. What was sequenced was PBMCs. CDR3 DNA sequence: TGCGCCAGCAGGAAAGACAGGGCGTGGGGCACTGAAGCTTTCTTT. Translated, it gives CASRKDRAWGTEAFF.